Shown below are 14 T cell receptor beta chains from a single sample sequenced in a study of control samples from healthy donors and cancer patients. The repertoire was sequenced with immunoSEQ multiplex PCR; TCRdb's copy has only in-frame clones and lacks some. Here the sample spans 350,000 to 450,000 clones, around 90% being singletons. The sequencing sample was made of PBMCs. All receptors derive from a middle-aged man with head and neck cancer.

V usage is TRBV25-1 and J usage is TRBJ1-1; D unclear. The CDR3 runs to 15 residues. V lost 3 bases, J lost 2 bases, and 13 bases lay in between. The germline CDR1 and CDR2 sequences are MGHDK and SYGVNS. CDR3 amino acids: CASSDWGGGNTEAFF. In nucleotides, the CDR3 is TGTGCCAGCAGTGACTGGGGAGGCGGTAACACTGAAGCTTTCTTT.

The chain has TRBV6-5 and TRBJ2-2; the D gene is possibly TRBD2 (6 bases). The CDR3 has 15 amino acids. The germline V gene encodes CDR1 MNHEY and CDR2 SVGAGI. Trimming shortened V by 3 bases and J by 5 bases, and 13 bases separated the two germline ends. The CDR3 DNA reads as TGTGCCAGCAGTTATAAGGAGGGCGGGACCGGGGAGCTGTTTTTT. Its translation: CASSYKEGGTGELFF.

The V and J genes are TRBV24-1 and TRBJ2-3, with 8 nucleotides matching TRBD1. Germline-derived CDR1 and CDR2 are KGHDR and SFDVKD. V lost 4 bases and J lost 1; bases outside the gene matches: 6. CDR3 length: 16 amino acids. The CDR3 sequence: CATSEFRGLRTDTQYF. Here the CDR3 DNA reads TGTGCCACCAGTGAATTCAGGGGGCTGCGCACAGATACGCAGTATTTT.

This chain connects TRBV6-5 to TRBJ1-2, with 7 bases identical to TRBD1. This CDR3 has 15 residues. Trimming took 0 bases from V and 2 from J; bases not matched to a gene: 3. The germline CDR1 and CDR2 sequences are MNHEY and SVGAGI. In DNA, the CDR3 is TGTGCCAGCAGTTACTCCCAGGGGGGGAACTATGGCTACACCTTC. Encoded protein: CASSYSQGGNYGYTF.

The chain joins TRBV5-1 to TRBJ2-1; TRBD2 matches at 9 bases. This CDR3 comprises 16 residues. J gave up 3 bases and V 4 bases, and 8 bases lay outside the gene matches. Germline CDR1 SGHRS, CDR2 YFSETQ. The CDR3 is CASSKASGEYYNEQFF. The CDR3 nucleotides are TGCGCCAGCAGCAAAGCTAGCGGGGAATACTACAATGAGCAGTTCTTC.

The chain carries TRBV27 and TRBJ2-2; TRBD1 matches 10 bases. Germline V CDR1 and CDR2: MNHEY, SMNVEV (reference sequence). The ends lost 4 bases at V and 8 bases at J; junction bases unmatched: 4. CDR3 length: 14 amino acids. The CDR3 nucleotides are TGTGCCAGCAGTTCCGGGACAGGGGTGGGGGAGCTGTTTTTT. Its protein product is CASSSGTGVGELFF.

Only one count was recorded for this clone. The chain couples TRBV19 to TRBJ2-3, with 7 nucleotides matching TRBD1. The J segment lost 0 bases and the V segment lost 4 bases, leaving 10 bases of the junction unmatched. Germline lookup yields CDR1 LNHDA and CDR2 SQIVND (reference sequence). The CDR3 is 17 amino acids. CDR3 DNA: TGTGCCAGTAGTACCTCTTCAGGGGGTACTAGCACAGATACGCAGTATTTT. The encoded protein is CASSTSSGGTSTDTQYF.

The chain employs TRBV6-5 and TRBJ1-2, with a possible D match to TRBD1 (6 bases). Trimming removed 6 bases at V and 7 bases at J, with 15 bases between. CDR1 MNHEY and CDR2 SVGAGI come from the germline V gene. CDR3 size: 13 residues. The CDR3 region has the DNA TGTGCCAGCAGAAACCGACAGGCGCCTGGCTACACCTTC. Amino acids: CASRNRQAPGYTF.

This rearrangement joins TRBV4-1 to TRBJ1-2; D is perhaps TRBD1 (6 bases). CDR3 length: 18 amino acids. V was trimmed by 0 bases and J by 0 bases, leaving 17 bases between them. Germline V gives CDR1 MGHRA, CDR2 YSYEKL. CDR3 in amino acids: CASSQDTLLRGANYGYTF. As DNA, the CDR3 is TGCGCCAGCAGCCAAGATACCCTACTGAGGGGGGCTAACTATGGCTACACCTTC.

This chain connects TRBV3-1 (or the pseudogene TRBV3-2) to TRBJ2-7; 10 nucleotides agree with TRBD2. Germline CDR1 reads LGHDT; CDR2 reads YNNKEL (reference sequence). V dropped 4 bases and J dropped 4; count of bases not matched to a gene: 13. The CDR3 is 17 residues long. The CDR3 here is CASSPAGTSAGGYEQYF. The CDR3 bases are TGTGCCAGCAGCCCCGCCGGGACTAGCGCGGGTGGTTACGAGCAGTACTTC.

V usage is TRBV3-1 (or the pseudogene TRBV3-2) and J usage is TRBJ2-2; maybe TRBD1 (6 bases). From germline, CDR1 is LGHDT and CDR2 YNNKEL (reference sequence). Trimming shortened V by 0 bases and J by 3 bases, and 11 bases separated the two germline ends. The CDR3 totals 16 residues. The CDR3 sequence: CASSQDAPGDTGELFF. In DNA form, the CDR3 reads TGTGCCAGCAGCCAAGATGCCCCAGGGGACACCGGGGAGCTGTTTTTT.

The chain is built from TRBV10-2 and TRBJ2-7, with TRBD1 identical over 7 bases. The CDR3 has 15 amino acids. The germline V gene has CDR1 WSHSY and CDR2 SAAADI. V dropped 3 bases and J dropped 2; count of bases not matched to a gene: 7. Here the CDR3 reads CASSESGGPTYEQYF. As DNA, the CDR3 is TGCGCCAGCAGTGAATCAGGGGGTCCAACCTACGAGCAGTACTTC.

The chain has TRBV5-1 and TRBJ1-4; weak D call: TRBD1 (5 bases). This CDR3 has 14 amino acids. Looked up from germline, CDR1 is SGHRS and CDR2 is YFSETQ. Trimming took 1 base from V and 4 from J, leaving 8 bases between them. DNA for the CDR3: TGCGCCAGCAGCTTGAGGGGAAATAATGAAAAACTGTTTTTT. Encoded protein: CASSLRGNNEKLFF.

This clone was counted a single time. The V call is TRBV7-2, the J call TRBJ2-7, with 11 bases that match TRBD1. The CDR3 loop spans 16 amino acids. CDR1 and CDR2 from the germline V gene are SGHTA and FQGNSA. With V trimmed by 1 base and J by 4 bases, 6 bases remained unmatched. The CDR3 sequence: CASSLGGGQGAYEQYF. The CDR3 bases are TGTGCCAGCAGCTTAGGTGGAGGACAGGGGGCGTACGAGCAGTACTTC.